This T cell receptor (beta chain) is from a study of response to subunit inactivated influenza vaccine. Trimming took 1 base from V and 0 from J, leaving 7 bases between them. CDR1 and CDR2 (germline): SGHRS, YFSETQ. This CDR3 comprises 14 residues. The table lists this clonotype with many counts. Its antigen is still unknown. TCRdb re-called the RT-PCR reads through MiXCR, storing one row per CDR3 protein. The table has about 520,000 distinct CDR3 sequences, under 8.5% seen once. Study findings and constraints: Authors suggested each seasonal flu vaccination may recruit only limited numbers of new T cells.

The sequencing here drew on PBMCs from blood, taken around 25 months after vaccination. The chain carries TRBV5-1 and TRBJ2-5; D gene uncertain. This clonotype originated in a man aged 50 to 69 who received an inactivated influenza vaccine. This chain's CDR3 is CASSLNQYQETQYF. The CDR3 nucleotides are TGCGCCAGCAGCTTGAATCAGTACCAAGAGACCCAGTACTTC.